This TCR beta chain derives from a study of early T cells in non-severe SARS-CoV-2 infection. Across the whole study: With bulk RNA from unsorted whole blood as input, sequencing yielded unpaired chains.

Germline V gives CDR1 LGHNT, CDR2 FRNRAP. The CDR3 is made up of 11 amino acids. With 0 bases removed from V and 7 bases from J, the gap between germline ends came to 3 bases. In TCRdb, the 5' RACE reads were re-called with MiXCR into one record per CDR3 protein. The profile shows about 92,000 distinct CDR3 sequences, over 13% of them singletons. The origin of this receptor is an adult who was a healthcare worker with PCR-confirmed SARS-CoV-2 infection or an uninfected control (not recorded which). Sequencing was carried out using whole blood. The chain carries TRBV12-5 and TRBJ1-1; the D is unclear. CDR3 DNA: TGTGCTAGTGGTTTGGTGGATGAAGCTTTCTTT. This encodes CASGLVDEAFF.